What follows are 27 T cell receptor beta chains derived from one specimen sequenced in a study of shared clonotypes between healthy human individuals. Naive CD8 populations comprised CD45RO-negative cells positively selected for CCR7, excluding terminally differentiated effector memory CD45RA+ cells. Sequencing was performed with immunoSEQ multiplex PCR; in TCRdb, only in-frame clones are kept and a portion is missing. Among millions of clones, about 95% were seen once, and the ten largest hold 0.9% to 1.3%. The specimen was naive CD8+ T cells sorted from blood. The receptors come from a man aged 18 to 29 in good health.

The sample holds a few counts of this clone. The chain couples TRBV5-6 to TRBJ2-5, with 7 bases that match TRBD2. The V gene's germline CDR1 is SGHDT and CDR2 YYEEEE. This CDR3 is 13 amino acids long. The V and J ends lost 1 base and 7 bases, in that order; junction bases with no gene match: 4. CDR3 amino acids: CASSLSGAGTQYF. The CDR3 DNA reads TGTGCCAGCAGCTTGAGCGGGGCCGGGACCCAGTACTTC.

This clone occurred once. This rearrangement joins TRBV7-6 to TRBJ2-7, with 7 positions matching TRBD1. The V gene's germline CDR1 is SGHVS and CDR2 FNYEAQ. The length of the CDR3 is 14 residues. V shed 5 bases and J 5 bases; nucleotides not matched to a gene: 9. Here the CDR3 reads CASSNRQGSHEQYF. The CDR3 bases are TGTGCCAGCAGCAACCGACAGGGTTCCCACGAGCAGTACTTC.

This sequence joins TRBV28 and TRBJ2-7; TRBD1 aligns across 8 bases. The CDR3 covers 15 residues. Trimming cost V 8 bases and J 4 bases; bases outside gene matches: 13. Germline V CDR1 and CDR2: MDHEN, SYDVKM. The CDR3 spells CASFPTGESSYEQYF. The CDR3, as DNA: TGTGCCAGCTTCCCGACAGGGGAATCCTCTTACGAGCAGTACTTC.

V gene TRBV19 combines with J gene TRBJ2-1, with D tentatively TRBD1 (5 bases). V shed 5 bases and J shed 2 bases, with 13 bases lying between them. Germline values: CDR1 LNHDA, CDR2 SQIVND (reference sequence). The CDR3 totals 15 residues. This CDR3 reads CASSSMTAPYNEQFF. As DNA, the CDR3 is TGTGCCAGTAGTTCCATGACAGCCCCCTACAATGAGCAGTTCTTC.

This chain connects TRBV5-1 to TRBJ2-3, with D perhaps TRBD2 (6 bases). V was pared by 3 bases and J by 6 bases, with 17 bases between. The CDR3 sequence is 15 residues long. The germline V gene has CDR1 SGHRS and CDR2 YFSETQ. The CDR3 DNA follows: TGCGCCAGCAGCTCGACTGGGGGACTCTCGGATACGCAGTATTTT. Amino acids: CASSSTGGLSDTQYF. Using reference TRBV5-1 and TRBJ2-3 for the parts outside the CDR3, the full variable domain is KAGVTQTPRYLIKTRGQQVTLSCSPISGHRSVSWYQQTPGQGLQFLFEYFSETQRNKGNFPGRFSGRQFSNSRSEMNVSTLELGDSALYLCASSSTGGLSDTQYFGPGTRLTVL.

The rearrangement joins TRBV19 to TRBJ1-5, with 9 bases aligning to TRBD1. The CDR3 is made up of 13 amino acids. V lost 6 bases, J lost 9 bases, and 6 bases stayed unmatched. Germline V gives CDR1 LNHDA, CDR2 SQIVND (reference sequence). CDR3 DNA sequence: TGTGCCAGTAGGACAGGGGGTCCCCTGCCCCAGCATTTT. Translating it yields CASRTGGPLPQHF.

This rearrangement joins TRBV4-1 to TRBJ1-3; D not resolved. V was trimmed by 0 bases and J by 2 bases, leaving 5 bases between them. The CDR3 spans 14 residues. Germline CDR1 and CDR2: MGHRA and YSYEKL. The CDR3 sequence: CASSQDSAGNTIYF. CDR3 DNA sequence: TGCGCCAGCAGCCAAGATAGCGCTGGAAACACCATATATTTT.

The chain carries TRBV5-6 and TRBJ2-3; tentatively, D is TRBD1 or TRBD2 (6 bases each). V shed 4 bases and J shed 6 bases, with 15 bases lying between them. CDR3 size: 14 residues. Germline V gives CDR1 SGHDT, CDR2 YYEEEE. CDR3 amino acids: CASSAGHSEDTQYF. The CDR3 DNA follows: TGTGCCAGCAGCGCGGGACATTCCGAGGATACGCAGTATTTT.

This sequence joins TRBV19 and TRBJ1-1; the D gene is possibly TRBD1 (5 bases). The CDR3 is made up of 15 amino acids. V lost 6 bases to trimming and J lost 4 bases, with 18 bases between them. Germline V lookup: CDR1 LNHDA, CDR2 SQIVND (reference sequence). The DNA of the CDR3 is TGTGCCAGTAGCTGGGGCCTACCCCACTCCACTGAAGCTTTCTTT. It yields the protein CASSWGLPHSTEAFF.

This chain's CDR3 is CASSQTSGGAGNEQFF. The CDR3, as DNA: TGCGCCAGCAGCCAAACTAGCGGGGGGGCAGGAAATGAGCAGTTCTTC. The chain uses TRBV4-1 and TRBJ2-1; 13 positions match TRBD2. This CDR3 has 16 amino acids. In germline, CDR1 is MGHRA, CDR2 YSYEKL. J was trimmed by 7 bases and V by 2 bases; bases with no gene match: 5.

J is TRBJ2-7 and V is TRBV28; 8 bases line up with TRBD1. The germline V gene has CDR1 MDHEN and CDR2 SYDVKM. CDR3 length equals 14 residues. Losses at the gene ends were 7 bases for V and 3 bases for J; bases not matched to a gene: 8. For the CDR3, the DNA is TGTGCCAGCATCCCCCAGGGGGCGATCTACGAGCAGTACTTC. The encoded protein is CASIPQGAIYEQYF.

This chain uses TRBV9 with TRBJ2-1; no definite D call. This CDR3 contains 11 residues. Germline values: CDR1 SGDLS, CDR2 YYNGEE. V was cut by 4 bases and J by 8 bases, with 7 bases left in between. CDR3 in amino acids: CASSSTHEQFF. The CDR3 coding sequence is TGTGCCAGCAGCTCCACTCATGAGCAGTTCTTC.

The J gene is TRBJ2-3, the V gene TRBV5-4; D remains ambiguous. Trimming removed 4 bases at V and 0 bases at J, with 12 bases between. This CDR3 contains 15 residues. CDR1 is SGHNT and CDR2 is YYREEE in the germline V gene (reference sequence). The CDR3 reads CASSPRGSSTDTQYF. The CDR3 DNA is TGTGCCAGCAGCCCTCGCGGCTCCAGCACAGATACGCAGTATTTT.

The chain combines TRBV27 with TRBJ2-7; D uncertain. Trimming cost V 2 bases and J 4 bases, with 12 bases left between them. Germline CDR1 is MNHEY and CDR2 is SMNVEV (reference sequence). The CDR3 covers 14 residues. The CDR3 here is CASSLIGASYEQYF. CDR3 nucleotides: TGTGCCAGCAGTTTAATCGGAGCCTCTTACGAGCAGTACTTC.

The V gene is TRBV19, the J gene TRBJ2-1; D ambiguous. CDR1 LNHDA and CDR2 SQIVND come from the germline V gene (reference sequence). Trimming took off 3 bases at V and 5 bases at J, with 11 bases between the two ends. The CDR3 extends over 14 amino acids. The CDR3 is CASSIGQVHNEQFF. In DNA, the CDR3 is TGTGCCAGTAGTATCGGGCAGGTCCACAATGAGCAGTTCTTC.

Remarks on this clone: The sample has other DNA sequences that encode this CDR3 too. This chain joins TRBV27 and TRBJ2-7, with D possibly matching TRBD1 (6 bases). The CDR3 covers 13 residues. CDR1 MNHEY and CDR2 SMNVEV come from the germline V gene (reference sequence). Trimming cost V 0 bases and J 4 bases, with 7 bases left between them. CDR3 in DNA: TGTGCCAGCAGTTTATCGGGGGCATACGAGCAGTACTTC. It yields the protein CASSLSGAYEQYF.

V is TRBV6-5 and J is TRBJ1-1; 7 nucleotides match TRBD1. Germline values: CDR1 MNHEY, CDR2 SVGAGI. V was clipped by 2 bases and J by 4 bases; unmatched bases: 7. The CDR3 is made up of 15 amino acids. CDR3 residues: CASSYATGSVTEAFF. As DNA, the CDR3 is TGTGCCAGCAGTTACGCGACAGGGTCGGTCACTGAAGCTTTCTTT.

The CDR3 reads CASSHQQVAGGYEQYF. DNA for the CDR3: TGTGCCAGCAGCCACCAGCAGGTAGCGGGAGGGTACGAGCAGTACTTC. The V call is TRBV27, the J call TRBJ2-7, with 11 bases that match TRBD2. The V segment lost 6 bases and the J segment 4 bases; nucleotides outside the gene matches: 11. This CDR3 region has 16 residues. CDR1 is MNHEY, CDR2 SMNVEV, per germline (reference sequence).

The gene calls are TRBV27 and TRBJ1-4; D is perhaps TRBD1 (5 bases). The length of the CDR3 is 14 residues. Trimming removed 2 bases at V and 7 bases at J, with 11 bases between. Looked up from germline, CDR1 is MNHEY and CDR2 is SMNVEV (reference sequence). The CDR3 here is CASSLIGAGEKLFF. The CDR3, as DNA: TGTGCCAGCAGTTTAATCGGGGCTGGTGAAAAACTGTTTTTT.

The chain links TRBV7-9 to TRBJ2-5; D is possibly TRBD2 (6 bases). CDR3 length equals 13 residues. Germline V gives CDR1 SEHNR, CDR2 FQNEAQ (reference sequence). Here the CDR3 reads CAGGTGVQETQYF. In DNA form, the CDR3 reads TGTGCAGGAGGGACCGGGGTCCAAGAGACCCAGTACTTC.

The chain couples TRBV6-5 to TRBJ2-7, with TRBD1 matching over 7 bases. This CDR3 contains 13 residues. V trimming: 6 bases; J trimming: 2 bases; junction bases outside the gene matches: 4. Looked up from germline, CDR1 is MNHEY and CDR2 is SVGAGI. The CDR3 loop is CASSTGATYEQYF. Written as DNA, the CDR3 is TGTGCCAGCAGCACAGGGGCCACCTACGAGCAGTACTTC.

The chain employs TRBV7-8 and TRBJ2-7; D not resolved. Germline V gene data show CDR1 as SGHVS and CDR2 as FQNEAQ. The V and J ends lost 5 bases and 1 base respectively, with 12 bases between them. The CDR3 runs to 14 residues. In nucleotides, the CDR3 is TGTGCCAGCAGCCCTTCGACGGAATCCTACGAGCAGTACTTC. Amino acid sequence: CASSPSTESYEQYF.

V and J are TRBV9 and TRBJ1-1, with D hard to call. The CDR3 spans 14 residues. Germline CDR1 SGDLS, CDR2 YYNGEE. Trimming removed 1 base from V and 11 bases from J, with 18 bases in between. DNA for the CDR3: TGTGCCAGCAGCGTAAATACGCAAATCGGTGGGGCTTTCTTT. Translated, it gives CASSVNTQIGGAFF.

J is TRBJ2-7 and V is TRBV10-3; D is undetermined. Per germline, CDR1 ENHRY and CDR2 SYGVKD. The CDR3 runs to 14 residues. Trimming took 3 bases from V and 1 from J, leaving 10 bases between them. The CDR3: CAISEGRVSYEQYF. The CDR3 DNA reads TGTGCCATCAGTGAAGGTCGCGTATCCTACGAGCAGTACTTC.

Worth noting for this clone: Other DNA sequences of this sample code for an identical CDR3. The chain links TRBV4-3 to TRBJ2-3; 7 bases are a match to TRBD2. Germline trimming cut 0 bases from V and 0 bases from J; bases unmatched to any gene: 3. Germline CDR1 reads LGHNA; CDR2 reads YSLEER. The CDR3 spans 16 residues. The CDR3 sequence is CASSQDGGGSTDTQYF. In DNA form, the CDR3 reads TGCGCCAGCAGCCAAGATGGGGGGGGGAGCACAGATACGCAGTATTTT.

As concerns this clone: The same CDR3 can be traced to other DNA sequences in this sample. J is TRBJ2-7 and V is TRBV11-3; possibly TRBD1 for D (6 bases). This CDR3 has 13 residues. The germline V and J ends were trimmed by 3 bases and 4 bases, with 10 bases remaining between them. CDR1 is SGHNT and CDR2 is YENEEA in the germline V gene. In DNA, the CDR3 is TGTGCCAGCAGCTTCGGAACAGGGTACGAGCAGTACTTC. Amino acid sequence: CASSFGTGYEQYF.

The rearrangement links TRBV27 to TRBJ2-7; D gene unclear. This CDR3 is built from 13 residues. Germline-derived CDR1 and CDR2 are MNHEY and SMNVEV (reference sequence). Between the trimmed V and J ends, which lost 6 bases and 1 base, there was a span of 10 bases. This CDR3 reads CASSSPESYEQYF. CDR3 nucleotide sequence: TGTGCCAGCAGCTCCCCCGAGTCCTACGAGCAGTACTTC.